Sequencing of this T cell receptor beta chain was carried out in a study of OX40 agonist ivuxolimab in advanced cancers. In the study overall: It was ivuxolimab, an agonistic anti-OX40 (CD134) antibody, that patients were treated with.

Generated by immunoSEQ multiplex PCR, the TCRdb table keeps only in-frame clones and is missing some. The sample holds 15,000 to 20,000 clones, 65% to 90% seen once. This CDR3 is built from 13 residues. CDR1 is SGHTA, CDR2 FQGNSA, per germline. Trimming took 5 bases from V and 5 from J, leaving 11 bases between them. Sequenced here: CD4+ or CD8+ T cells sorted from blood, sampled in a trial of the OX40 agonist ivuxolimab. The clonotype comes from an adult with an advanced solid tumor such as melanoma, head and neck, liver or kidney cancer. The V call is TRBV7-2, the J call TRBJ2-3; no definite D call. This CDR3 is CASSTRDRDTQYF. CDR3 nucleotide sequence: TGTGCCAGCAGCACGAGAGATAGAGATACGCAGTATTTT.